This T cell receptor beta chain appears in the sequencing data of a study of blood T cell repertoires in COVID-19. Whole-study context: The United States, Italy and Spain provided the acute and convalescent COVID-19 samples.

In the study's own analysis: Estimates of nucleated cell counts were drawn from the amplification of reference gene primers. Profiled with immunoSEQ multiplex PCR; TCRdb holds only in-frame clones, not every one. D and trimming come from the DNA, and the V and J calls and clone size come from that table. The sample has some 90,000 clones; about 88% are singletons. This CDR3 is built from 12 residues. CDR1 is SNHLY and CDR2 is FYNNEI in the germline V gene. Trimming removed 7 bases from V and 2 bases from J, with 5 bases in between. This TCR derives from a woman of 80 years or more with active COVID-19. Sequencing was done on a sample of peripheral blood. The V and J genes are TRBV2 and TRBJ2-2, with D unclear. The CDR3 nucleotides read TGTGCCAGCACCGTCAACACCGGGGAGCTGTTTTTT. This translates into CASTVNTGELFF. The full variable domain, in which reference TRBV2 and TRBJ2-2 provide the parts outside the CDR3, is EPEVTQTPSHQVTQMGQEVILRCVPISNHLYFYWYRQILGQKVEFLVSFYNNEISEKSEIFDDQFSVERPDGSNFTLKIRSTKLEDSAMYFCASTVNTGELFFGEGSRLTVL.